This T cell receptor beta chain was profiled in a study of control samples from healthy donors and cancer patients. The germline gives CDR1 LGHDT, CDR2 YNNKEL (reference sequence). This CDR3 comprises 12 residues. Between the trimmed V and J ends, which lost 4 bases and 6 bases, there was a span of 8 bases. Profiled with immunoSEQ multiplex PCR; TCRdb holds only in-frame clones, not every one. The sample holds 40,000 to 55,000 clones, around 70% seen once. Sequencing was done on a sample of formalin-fixed, paraffin-embedded tissue. The J gene is TRBJ2-3, the V gene TRBV3-1 (or the pseudogene TRBV3-2); no reliable D call. This clonotype originated in a male donor with melanoma. This CDR3 is CASSLLADTQYF. CDR3 nucleotides: TGTGCCAGCAGCCTCCTTGCGGATACGCAGTATTTT.